This TCR beta chain was identified during a study of CD8 T cells in ankylosing spondylitis. Concerning this clonotype itself: Its antigen is currently unknown.

MiXCR, applied by TCRdb to the 5' RACE reads, yields one record per CDR3 protein. The sample consists of 470,000 or so distinct CDR3 sequences, roughly a quarter of them appearing once. The V end was cut by 2 bases, the J end by 5 bases, with 8 bases between. The CDR3 contains 12 residues. From germline, CDR1 is DFQATT and CDR2 SNEGSKA (reference sequence). Study observations and caveats: Significantly higher representation of disease-linked clones was reported for matched ankylosing spondylitis synovial fluid. One TCR beta motif, made up of seven to nine highly homologous variants, appeared characteristic of ankylosing spondylitis blood.

This chain connects TRBV20-1 to TRBJ2-3, with D unclear. The clonotype originates from a male donor with ankylosing spondylitis. The source material was blood, either unsorted or a sorted T cell fraction (not recorded which). The CDR3 nucleotides read TGCAGTGCTAGACCCGACTTAGATACGCAGTATTTT. Residues: CSARPDLDTQYF.